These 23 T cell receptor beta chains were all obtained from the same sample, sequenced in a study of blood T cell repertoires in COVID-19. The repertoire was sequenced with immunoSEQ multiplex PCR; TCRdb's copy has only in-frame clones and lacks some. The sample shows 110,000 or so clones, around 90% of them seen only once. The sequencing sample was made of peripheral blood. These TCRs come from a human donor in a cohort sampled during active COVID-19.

The CDR3 sequence: CASSTGVSNEQFF. Here the CDR3 DNA reads TGTGCCAGCAGTACAGGGGTCTCCAATGAGCAGTTCTTC. The chain employs TRBV28 and TRBJ2-1; 7 positions agree with TRBD1. The CDR3 consists of 13 residues. Losses at the gene ends were 5 bases for V and 6 bases for J; bases not matched to a gene: 4. CDR1 is MDHEN, CDR2 SYDVKM, per germline.

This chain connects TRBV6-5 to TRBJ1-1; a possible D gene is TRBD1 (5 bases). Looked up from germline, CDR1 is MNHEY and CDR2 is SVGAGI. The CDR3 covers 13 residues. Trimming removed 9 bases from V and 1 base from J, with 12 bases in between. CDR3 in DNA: TGTGCCAGAATTGACAGTTGGAACACTGAAGCTTTCTTT. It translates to CARIDSWNTEAFF.

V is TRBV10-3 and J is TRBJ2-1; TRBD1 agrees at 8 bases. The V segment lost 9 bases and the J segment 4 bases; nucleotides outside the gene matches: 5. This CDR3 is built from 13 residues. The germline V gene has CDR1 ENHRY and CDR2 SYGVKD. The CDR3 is CAIQDREYNEQFF. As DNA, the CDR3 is TGTGCCATTCAGGACAGGGAGTACAATGAGCAGTTCTTC.

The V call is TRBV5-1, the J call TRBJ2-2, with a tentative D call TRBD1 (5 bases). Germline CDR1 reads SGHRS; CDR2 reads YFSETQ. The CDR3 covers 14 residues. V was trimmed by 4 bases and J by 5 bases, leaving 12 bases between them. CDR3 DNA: TGCGCCAGCAGCCAATCGACAGCAACCGGGGAGCTGTTTTTT. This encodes CASSQSTATGELFF.

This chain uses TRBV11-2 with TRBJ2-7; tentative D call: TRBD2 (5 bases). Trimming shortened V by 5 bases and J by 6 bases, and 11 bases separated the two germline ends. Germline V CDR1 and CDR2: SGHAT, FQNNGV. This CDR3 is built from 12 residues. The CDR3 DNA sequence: TGTGCCAGCAGCGATTACGGGGTCGAGCAGTACTTC. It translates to CASSDYGVEQYF. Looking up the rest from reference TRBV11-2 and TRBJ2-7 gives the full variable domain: EAGVAQSPRYKIIEKRQSVAFWCNPISGHATLYWYQQILGQGPKLLIQFQNNGVVDDSQLPKDRFSAERLKGVDSTLKIQPAKLEDSAVYLCASSDYGVEQYFGPGTRLTVT.

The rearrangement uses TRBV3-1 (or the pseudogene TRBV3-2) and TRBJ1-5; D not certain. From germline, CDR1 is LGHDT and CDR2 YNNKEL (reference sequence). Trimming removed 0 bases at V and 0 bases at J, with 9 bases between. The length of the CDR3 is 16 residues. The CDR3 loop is CASSQDRGNSNQPQHF. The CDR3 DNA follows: TGTGCCAGCAGCCAAGATCGGGGAAATAGCAATCAGCCCCAGCATTTT.

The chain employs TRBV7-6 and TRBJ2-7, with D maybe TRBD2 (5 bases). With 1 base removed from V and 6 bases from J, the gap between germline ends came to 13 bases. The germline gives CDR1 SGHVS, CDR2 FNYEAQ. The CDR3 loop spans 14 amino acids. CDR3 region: CASSLGAGGSEQYF. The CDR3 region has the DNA TGTGCCAGCAGCTTAGGGGCGGGTGGAAGCGAGCAGTACTTC.

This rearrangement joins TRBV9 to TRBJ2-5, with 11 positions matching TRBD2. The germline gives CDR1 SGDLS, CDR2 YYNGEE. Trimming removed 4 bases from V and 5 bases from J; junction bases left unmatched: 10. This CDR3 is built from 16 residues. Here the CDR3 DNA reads TGTGCCAGCAGCCCGGGGGCTAGCGGGAGGTCCGAGACCCAGTACTTC. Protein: CASSPGASGRSETQYF. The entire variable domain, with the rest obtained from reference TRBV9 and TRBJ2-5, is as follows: DSGVTQTPKHLITATGQRVTLRCSPRSGDLSVYWYQQSLDQGLQFLIQYYNGEERAKGNILERFSAQQFPDLHSELNLSSLELGDSALYFCASSPGASGRSETQYFGPGTRLLVL.

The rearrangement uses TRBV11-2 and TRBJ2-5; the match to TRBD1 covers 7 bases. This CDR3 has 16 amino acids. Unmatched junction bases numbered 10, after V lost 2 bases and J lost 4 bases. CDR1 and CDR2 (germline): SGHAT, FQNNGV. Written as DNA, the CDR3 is TGTGCCAGCAGCTTATCCGCCACAGGGGCGCTAGAGACCCAGTACTTC. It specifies CASSLSATGALETQYF.

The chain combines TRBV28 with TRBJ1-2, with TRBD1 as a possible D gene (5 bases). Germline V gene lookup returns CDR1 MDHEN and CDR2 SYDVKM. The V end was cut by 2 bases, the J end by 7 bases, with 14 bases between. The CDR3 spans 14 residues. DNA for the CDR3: TGTGCCAGCAGTTTAATGGGGCAGGGAATTGGCTACACCTTC. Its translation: CASSLMGQGIGYTF.

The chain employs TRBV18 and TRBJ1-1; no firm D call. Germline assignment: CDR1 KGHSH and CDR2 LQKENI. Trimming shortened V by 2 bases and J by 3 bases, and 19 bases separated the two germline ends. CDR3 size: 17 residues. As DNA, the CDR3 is TGTGCCAGCTCACCATTCGAGTTCATCGCGGCGGACACTGAAGCTTTCTTT. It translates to CASSPFEFIAADTEAFF.

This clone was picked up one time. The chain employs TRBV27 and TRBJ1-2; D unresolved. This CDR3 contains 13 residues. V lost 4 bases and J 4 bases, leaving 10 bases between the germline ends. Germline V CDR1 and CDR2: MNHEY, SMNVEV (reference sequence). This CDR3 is CASSSDSTYGYTF. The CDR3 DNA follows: TGTGCCAGCAGTTCGGACTCTACCTATGGCTACACCTTC.

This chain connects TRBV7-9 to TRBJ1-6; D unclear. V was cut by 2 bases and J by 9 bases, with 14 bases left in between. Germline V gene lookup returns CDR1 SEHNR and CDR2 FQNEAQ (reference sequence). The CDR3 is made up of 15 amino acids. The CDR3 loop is CASSLTQPAGSPLHF. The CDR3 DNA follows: TGTGCCAGCAGCTTAACCCAGCCGGCGGGTTCACCCCTCCACTTT. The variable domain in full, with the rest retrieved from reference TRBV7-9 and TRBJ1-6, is DTGVSQNPRHKITKRGQNVTFRCDPISEHNRLYWYRQTLGQGPEFLTYFQNEAQLEKSRLLSDRFSAERPKGSFSTLEIQRTEQGDSAMYLCASSLTQPAGSPLHFGNGTRLTVT.

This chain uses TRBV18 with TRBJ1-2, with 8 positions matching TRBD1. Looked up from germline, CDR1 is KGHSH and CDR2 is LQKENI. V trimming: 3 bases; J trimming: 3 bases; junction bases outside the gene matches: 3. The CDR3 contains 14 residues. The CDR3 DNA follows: TGTGCCAGCTCACCTTCGACAGGGGACTATGGCTACACCTTC. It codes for CASSPSTGDYGYTF.

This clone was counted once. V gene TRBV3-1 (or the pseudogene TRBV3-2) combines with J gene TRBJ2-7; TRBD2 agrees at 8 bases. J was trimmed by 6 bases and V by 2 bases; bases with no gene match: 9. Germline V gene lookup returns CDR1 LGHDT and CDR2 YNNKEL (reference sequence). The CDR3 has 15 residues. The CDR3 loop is CASSQTIAGSGEQYF. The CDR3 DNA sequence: TGTGCCAGCAGCCAAACCATAGCGGGAAGTGGCGAGCAGTACTTC.

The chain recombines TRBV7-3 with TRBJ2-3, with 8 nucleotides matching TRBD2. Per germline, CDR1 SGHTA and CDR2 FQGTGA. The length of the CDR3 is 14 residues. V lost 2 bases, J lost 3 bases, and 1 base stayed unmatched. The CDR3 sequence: CASSLGLATDTQYF. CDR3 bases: TGTGCCAGCAGCTTAGGACTAGCTACAGATACGCAGTATTTT.

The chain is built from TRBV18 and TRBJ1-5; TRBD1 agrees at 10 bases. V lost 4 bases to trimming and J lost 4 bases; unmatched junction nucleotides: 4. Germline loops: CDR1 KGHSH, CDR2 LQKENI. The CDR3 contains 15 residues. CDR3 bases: TGTGCCAGCTCACGAGACAGGGGGCCAAATCAGCCCCAGCATTTT. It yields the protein CASSRDRGPNQPQHF.

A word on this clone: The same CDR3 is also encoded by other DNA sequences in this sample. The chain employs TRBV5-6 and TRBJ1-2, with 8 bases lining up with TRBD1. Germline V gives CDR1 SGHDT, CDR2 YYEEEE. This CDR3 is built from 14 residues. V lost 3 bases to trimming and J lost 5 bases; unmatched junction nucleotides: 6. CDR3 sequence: CASSSGTGGYGYTF. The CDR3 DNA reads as TGTGCCAGCAGCTCCGGGACAGGCGGTTATGGCTACACCTTC.

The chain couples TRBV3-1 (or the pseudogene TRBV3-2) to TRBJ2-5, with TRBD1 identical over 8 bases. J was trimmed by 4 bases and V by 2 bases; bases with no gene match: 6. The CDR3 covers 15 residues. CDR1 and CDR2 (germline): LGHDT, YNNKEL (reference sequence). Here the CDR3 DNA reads TGTGCCAGCAGCCAACCAACAGGGGGAGGAGAGACCCAGTACTTC. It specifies CASSQPTGGGETQYF.

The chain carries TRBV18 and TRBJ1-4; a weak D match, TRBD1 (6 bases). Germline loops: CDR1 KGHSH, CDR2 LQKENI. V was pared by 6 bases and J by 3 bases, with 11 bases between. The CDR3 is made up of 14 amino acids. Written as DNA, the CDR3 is TGTGCCAGCTCCCCGGACAGATCTAATGAAAAACTGTTTTTT. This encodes CASSPDRSNEKLFF.

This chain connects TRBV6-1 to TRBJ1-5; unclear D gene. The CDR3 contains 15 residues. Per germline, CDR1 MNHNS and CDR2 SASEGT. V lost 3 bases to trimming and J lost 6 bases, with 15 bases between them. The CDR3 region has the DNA TGTGCCAGCAGTGACCATCAGGAGCGGTCTCAGCCCCAGCATTTT. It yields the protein CASSDHQERSQPQHF.

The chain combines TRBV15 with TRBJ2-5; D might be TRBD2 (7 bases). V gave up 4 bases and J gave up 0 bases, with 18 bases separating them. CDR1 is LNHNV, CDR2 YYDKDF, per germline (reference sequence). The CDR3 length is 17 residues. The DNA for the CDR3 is TGTGCCACCAGCAACCCGACCGGGGGGCCGTACCAAGAGACCCAGTACTTC. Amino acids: CATSNPTGGPYQETQYF.

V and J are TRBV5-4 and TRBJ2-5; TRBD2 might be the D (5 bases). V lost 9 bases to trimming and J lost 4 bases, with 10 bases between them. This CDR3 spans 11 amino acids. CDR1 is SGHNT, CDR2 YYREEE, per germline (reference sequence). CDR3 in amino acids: CATHRGETQYF. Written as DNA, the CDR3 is TGTGCCACCCATCGGGGAGAGACCCAGTACTTC.